This entry features one T cell receptor (beta chain) sequence. Participants were aged roughly 18 to 89 years from about two dozen US areas. Participant-reported clinical history was the basis for cohort assignment. This specimen comes from a study of blood T cell repertoires in COVID-19. About the study: T cells, B-cell-depleted T cells, or PBMCs supplied cDNA or gDNA.

In the study's own analysis: Estimation of nucleated cell counts relied on the amplification of reference gene primers. Some clones are missing from TCRdb's copy, which holds only in-frame ones; the method was immunoSEQ multiplex PCR. The V and J calls and the clone size are those of that table, but D and trimming were determined from the DNA. Among approximately 220,000 clones, around 83% were seen once, and the ten largest hold approximately 1.3%. Trimming at V came to 3 bases and at J to 9 bases, leaving 11 bases not matched to a gene. CDR3 size: 15 residues. Germline CDR1 SGHVS, CDR2 FNYEAQ. This chain connects TRBV7-6 to TRBJ2-1; 7 nucleotides match TRBD2. This TCR was recovered from a woman in her 40s with acute COVID-19. Sequenced material: PBMCs or T cells enriched from blood (not recorded which). This CDR3 is CASSLTSSYLGEQFF. The CDR3 DNA reads TGTGCCAGCAGCTTGACTAGCTCATACTTAGGTGAGCAGTTCTTC.